This T cell receptor (beta chain) was identified in a study of blood T cells in healthy people across ages. General study findings and limits: Researchers judged that diversity estimates from one million T cells fell short of true values.

For the second PCR, which ran for roughly 6 to 11 cycles, a sample-barcoded 5' primer and a J-beta primer mix were used. TCRdb recomputed calls from the 5' RACE reads with MiXCR, one row per CDR3 protein. The sample holds more than 1.4 million distinct CDR3 sequences; about 40% are singletons and the top ten take 7.9%. The CDR3 is 14 amino acids. The junction had 8 bases not matched to a gene; V was cut back by 3 bases and J by 8 bases. A remark on this clonotype: Its antigen remains unidentified.

The origin of this receptor is a woman between 18 and 29 years old in good health. The chain has TRBV12-3 or TRBV12-4 and TRBJ1-2, with 8 nucleotides matching TRBD1. The sequenced sample consisted of blood. The CDR3: CASSFDRGGIGYTF. As DNA, the CDR3 is TGTGCCAGCAGTTTCGACAGGGGCGGGATAGGCTACACCTTC.